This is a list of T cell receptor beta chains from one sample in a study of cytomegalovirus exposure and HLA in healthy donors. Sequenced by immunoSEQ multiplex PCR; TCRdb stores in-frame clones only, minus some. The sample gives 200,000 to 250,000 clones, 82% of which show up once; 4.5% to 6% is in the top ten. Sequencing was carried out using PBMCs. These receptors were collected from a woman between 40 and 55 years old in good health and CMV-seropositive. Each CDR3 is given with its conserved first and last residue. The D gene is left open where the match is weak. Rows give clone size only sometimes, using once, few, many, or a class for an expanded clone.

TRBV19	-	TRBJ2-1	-	TGTGCCAGTAGCCGTGTCCCAGAATCCTACAATGAGCAGTTCTTC	CASSRVPESYNEQFF
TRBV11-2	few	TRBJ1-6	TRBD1	TGTGCCAGCAGCTCCGGGACAGGGGGGTATAATTCACCCCTCCACTTT	CASSSGTGGYNSPLHF
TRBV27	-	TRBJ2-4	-	TGTGCCAGCAGTTTATCCGGGGGAGCCAAAAACATTCAGTACTTC	CASSLSGGAKNIQYF
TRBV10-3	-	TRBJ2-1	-	TGTGCCATCAGTGAGTCGGTCGGGAGAGTAGTCAATGAGCAGTTCTTC	CAISESVGRVVNEQFF
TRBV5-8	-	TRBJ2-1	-	TGTGCCAGCAGCTTGTACTTTGGACTGAACAATGAGCAGTTCTTC	CASSLYFGLNNEQFF
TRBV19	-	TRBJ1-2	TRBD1	TGTGCCAGTAGTATAGCCCCCGGGACAGCTAACTATGGCTACACCTTC	CASSIAPGTANYGYTF
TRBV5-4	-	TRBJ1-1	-	TGTGCCAGCAGCTTGGCCGGACACCTGAACACTGAAGCTTTCTTT	CASSLAGHLNTEAFF
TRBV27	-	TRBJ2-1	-	TGTGCCAGCAGTTTAGGTAGGGGCTCCCTTGATAATGAGCAGTTCTTC	CASSLGRGSLDNEQFF
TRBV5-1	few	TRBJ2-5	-	TGCGCCAGCAGCTTGTGGCTAGCCGCTGGGGAGACCCAGTACTTC	CASSLWLAAGETQYF
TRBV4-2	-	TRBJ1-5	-	TGTGCCAGCAGCCACAACAAGGCGGGAGAAGGACAGCCCCAGCATTTT	CASSHNKAGEGQPQHF